This T cell receptor beta chain was retrieved from a study of circulating and synovial CD4+ cells in juvenile arthritis. Whole-study findings and limits: Some such blood samples were as oligoclonal as synovium. Vbeta family usage analysis did not detect the pathogenic-like versus bulk difference. CPL and bulk CD4 samples differed at least tenfold in T cell genomes. These blood cells shared more CDR3 sequences with synovium than bulk blood.

Concerning this clone: The antigen is undetermined.

The data were produced by immunoSEQ multiplex PCR, yet TCRdb's version contains in-frame clones alone and is incomplete. The sample carries some 33,000 clones, approximately 96% recorded once. Germline CDR1 reads MNHNY; CDR2 reads SVGAGI (reference sequence). Losses at the gene ends were 6 bases for V and 0 bases for J; bases not matched to a gene: 3. The CDR3 contains 15 residues. The gene calls are TRBV6-6 and TRBJ2-7, with 12 bases lining up with TRBD2. The sample was CD4+ T cells from blood. The TCR originated in a human donor with juvenile idiopathic arthritis. The CDR3 region is CASSTTSGGSYEQYF. In DNA form, the CDR3 reads TGTGCCAGCAGCACGACTAGCGGGGGCTCCTACGAGCAGTACTTC.